The source of this TCR beta chain is a study of cytomegalovirus exposure and HLA in healthy donors. General study results and limits: Reportedly, a later analysis found an Asian-associated ancestry cluster had fewer N-insertions than the approximately 670-donor mean.

It was with 60 Vbeta and 13 Jbeta primers that the PCR ran. The method was immunoSEQ multiplex PCR; TCRdb's version includes in-frame clones alone and lacks a portion of them. Here the sample spans around 240,000 clones, about four fifths being singletons. With regard to this clone: What it binds is not known.

The receptor was isolated from a woman in her thirties or forties in good health and CMV-seropositive. What was sequenced was PBMCs.

DNA for the CDR3: TGTGCCAGCAGCGGCCTAGGGTTGCCTGGGACAGGGGGCGGCTACACCTTC. Protein sequence: CASSGLGLPGTGGGYTF. This chain uses TRBV2 with TRBJ1-2; the match to TRBD1 covers 12 bases. There are 17 residues in the CDR3. V trimming: 6 bases; J trimming: 8 bases; junction bases outside the gene matches: 16. Germline V gene sequence: CDR1 SNHLY, CDR2 FYNNEI.